This entry lists 17 T cell receptor beta chains sequenced from one sample in a study of cytomegalovirus exposure and HLA in healthy donors (dated by TCRdb to 2015 to 2018). The library was obtained by the immunoSEQ multiplex PCR assay. A mixture of 60 forward primers for TCR Vbeta segments and 13 reverse primers for TCR Jbeta segments was used in the multiplex PCR. TCRdb took this table from immuneACCESS and kept in-frame rearrangements with V and J called. Such tables lack part of the clones; where checked against another copy, unresolved V genes explain under half of the gap, and the rest is unexplained. The sample data list approximately 79,000 clones, and around 70% of these were observed just once. The ten biggest clones cover about 9.1% of the sample. Input material: PBMCs. The receptors originated from a man in his forties in good health and CMV-seropositive.

This chain links TRBV5-4 with TRBJ2-3; maybe TRBD1 (6 bases). CDR1 is SGHNT, CDR2 YYREEE, per germline (reference sequence). The V end lost 4 bases, the J end lost 6 bases, and 12 bases lay between the germline ends. The CDR3 covers 13 residues. CDR3 nucleotide sequence: TGTGCCAGCAGCGGACGACAGGCCGATACGCAGTATTTT. It translates to CASSGRQADTQYF. The entire variable domain, with the rest obtained from reference TRBV5-4 and TRBJ2-3, is as follows: ETGVTQSPTHLIKTRGQQVTLRCSSQSGHNTVSWYQQALGQGPQFIFQYYREEENGRGNFPPRFSGLQFPNYSSELNVNALELDDSALYLCASSGRQADTQYFGPGTRLTVL.

The V call is TRBV6-4, the J call TRBJ2-7; 9 bases match TRBD2. CDR1 MRHNA and CDR2 SNTAGT come from the germline V gene. CDR3 size: 14 residues. Trimming removed 3 bases from V and 2 bases from J; junction bases left unmatched: 2. CDR3 residues: CASSEREGPYEQYF. CDR3 in DNA: TGTGCCAGCAGTGAGCGGGAGGGCCCCTACGAGCAGTACTTC.

This chain links TRBV5-1 with TRBJ2-7; 8 bases agree with TRBD1. The CDR3 runs 15 residues. Germline CDR1 and CDR2: SGHRS and YFSETQ. V trimming: 0 bases; J trimming: 5 bases; junction bases outside the gene matches: 7. The CDR3 here is CASSLGTGSNHEQYF. The CDR3 bases are TGCGCCAGCAGCTTGGGGACAGGGTCAAATCACGAGCAGTACTTC.

In this sample, this clone turned up once. The genes are TRBV28 and TRBJ1-5; 7 bases are shared with TRBD1. Germline CDR1 is MDHEN and CDR2 is SYDVKM. This CDR3 is built from 15 residues. V gave up 2 bases and J gave up 1 base; unmatched junction bases: 2. Here the CDR3 reads CASSLRQGSNQPQHF. CDR3 nucleotides: TGTGCCAGCAGTTTACGACAGGGAAGCAATCAGCCCCAGCATTTT. Supplemented by reference TRBV28 and TRBJ1-5, the full variable domain reads DVKVTQSSRYLVKRTGEKVFLECVQDMDHENMFWYRQDPGLGLRLIYFSYDVKMKEKGDIPEGYSVSREKKERFSLILESASTNQTSMYLCASSLRQGSNQPQHFGDGTRLSIL.

The DNA of the CDR3 is TGTGCCAGCAGCGCTGGGACACAAAGCACAGATACGCAGTATTTT. It codes for CASSAGTQSTDTQYF. The J gene is TRBJ2-3, the V gene TRBV7-7; D may be TRBD1 (6 bases). Germline loops: CDR1 SSHAT, CDR2 FNYEAQ (reference sequence). The CDR3 totals 15 residues. With 5 bases removed from V and 0 bases from J, the gap between germline ends came to 12 bases.

The chain has TRBV4-3 and TRBJ2-4; D perhaps matches TRBD1 (5 bases). This CDR3 has 16 amino acids. V was pared by 3 bases and J by 0 bases, with 12 bases between. Germline lookup yields CDR1 LGHNA and CDR2 YSLEER. As DNA, the CDR3 is TGCGCCAGCAGCCAGACCCGGACACTAGCCAAAAACATTCAGTACTTC. Encoded protein: CASSQTRTLAKNIQYF.

Many counts were recorded for this clone. The rearrangement uses TRBV4-3 and TRBJ1-2, with TRBD1 identical over 7 bases. Germline lookup yields CDR1 LGHNA and CDR2 YSLEER. The CDR3 length is 19 residues. J was trimmed by 0 bases and V by 4 bases; bases with no gene match: 17. The CDR3 DNA reads as TGCGCCAGCAGCCCAAGACTTCTAAGGGGGCCAACTACTAACTATGGCTACACCTTC. Its protein product is CASSPRLLRGPTTNYGYTF.

This clone was counted a few times. The V gene is TRBV6-6, the J gene TRBJ2-2; D perhaps matches TRBD2 (5 bases). The CDR3 contains 13 residues. CDR1 is MNHNY, CDR2 SVGAGI, per germline (reference sequence). Trimming shortened V by 7 bases and J by 6 bases, and 12 bases separated the two germline ends. CDR3 DNA: TGTGCCAGCACTCTTGTCGGGGCCGGGGAGCTGTTTTTT. Translated, it gives CASTLVGAGELFF.

J is TRBJ2-5 and V is TRBV5-4; D is perhaps TRBD1 (6 bases). The J call may not be correct, given that the DNA end is closer to TRBJ2-7. The CDR3 is made up of 13 amino acids. Germline CDR1 reads SGHNT; CDR2 reads YYREEE (reference sequence). The DNA for the CDR3 is TGTGCCAGCAGTATGACAGGATACTACGAGCAGTACTTC. This encodes CASSMTGYYEQYF.

This chain connects TRBV28 to TRBJ2-5, with TRBD2 matching 16 bases. This CDR3 spans 18 amino acids. Germline trimming cut 6 bases from V and 5 bases from J; bases unmatched to any gene: 12. The V gene's germline CDR1 is MDHEN and CDR2 SYDVKM. The CDR3 DNA is TGTGCCAGCAGCCGCGTTCCGGGACTAGCGGGAGGGTTTGAGACCCAGTACTTC. This translates into CASSRVPGLAGGFETQYF.

This clone occurred a few times. This CDR3 is CASSQGGGRVVAFF. The CDR3 nucleotides read TGTGCCAGCAGCCAAGGGGGGGGGCGAGTGGTAGCTTTCTTT. This chain links TRBV5-5 with TRBJ1-1; tentative D call: TRBD1 (6 bases). Germline V gene lookup returns CDR1 SGHKS and CDR2 YYEKEE (reference sequence). V was clipped by 4 bases and J by 10 bases, with 20 bases between them. The CDR3 is 14 amino acids.

The V call is TRBV27, the J call TRBJ2-1; 11 positions agree with TRBD2. The germline V gene has CDR1 MNHEY and CDR2 SMNVEV (reference sequence). Trimming removed 5 bases from V and 2 bases from J; junction bases left unmatched: 5. There are 16 residues in the CDR3. CDR3 in DNA: TGTGCCAGCAGTCCAGGGACTAGCGGCCCCTACAATGAGCAGTTCTTC. This encodes CASSPGTSGPYNEQFF.

This rearrangement joins TRBV2 to TRBJ1-4, with a possible D match to TRBD1 (6 bases). V lost 2 bases to trimming and J lost 8 bases, with 12 bases between them. The CDR3 loop spans 14 amino acids. Germline values: CDR1 SNHLY, CDR2 FYNNEI. CDR3 residues: CASSENRVREKLFF. CDR3 DNA sequence: TGTGCCAGCAGTGAAAACAGGGTACGAGAAAAACTGTTTTTT.

This CDR3 is CASSETGSYNSPLHF. The CDR3 DNA follows: TGTGCCAGCAGTGAAACGGGATCCTATAATTCACCCCTCCACTTT. The gene calls are TRBV6-1 and TRBJ1-6; D unresolved. This CDR3 comprises 15 residues. Trimming pared 2 bases from V and 1 base from J, leaving 6 bases between. Germline lookup yields CDR1 MNHNS and CDR2 SASEGT.

As DNA, the CDR3 is TGCAGCGGGCAGCGGGACTTCACTCTCGGCGTCAATGAGCAGTTCTTC. This translates into CSGQRDFTLGVNEQFF. The chain recombines TRBV29-1 with TRBJ2-1; 7 bases map to TRBD2. This CDR3 spans 16 amino acids. Trimming cost V 7 bases and J 6 bases; bases outside gene matches: 18. From germline, CDR1 is SQVTM and CDR2 ANQGSEA.

A few counts support this clone. The genes are TRBV29-1 and TRBJ2-6, with 7 bases aligning to TRBD2. The germline gives CDR1 SQVTM, CDR2 ANQGSEA. This CDR3 has 15 residues. The V and J ends lost 5 bases and 2 bases, in that order; junction bases with no gene match: 6. The CDR3 loop reads CSVREGPTGANVLTF. DNA for the CDR3: TGCAGCGTTAGGGAGGGGCCAACTGGGGCCAACGTCCTGACTTTC.

V is TRBV7-9 and J is TRBJ2-7; 7 bases map to TRBD1. The CDR3 runs to 14 residues. V trimming: 5 bases; J trimming: 6 bases; junction bases outside the gene matches: 10. The germline V gene encodes CDR1 SEHNR and CDR2 FQNEAQ (reference sequence). As DNA, the CDR3 is TGTGCCAGCAGCCCCAGGGGGACAGTCGTCGAGCAGTACTTC. This encodes CASSPRGTVVEQYF.